This entry concerns a single T cell receptor (beta chain). Its antigen is unidentified. The sample comes from a study of OX40 agonist ivuxolimab in advanced cancers. Study findings and constraints: Low normalized T-cell clonal expansion was also seen in some nonresponders. At 0.1 to 3.0 mg/kg, clonal expansion of CD4+ and CD8+ blood T cells had occurred by week 6.

The method was immunoSEQ multiplex PCR; TCRdb's version includes in-frame clones alone and lacks a portion of them. The table lists about 76,000 clones, 84% of them singletons, with around 7.5% in the top ten. This specimen consisted of CD4+ or CD8+ T cells sorted from blood, obtained in a trial of the OX40 agonist ivuxolimab. This sequence was found in an adult with an advanced solid tumor such as melanoma, head and neck, liver or kidney cancer.

In DNA form, the CDR3 reads TGTGCCAGCAGCCTCCGTGACAGGGAAGGTTTTGGTGAGACCCAGTACTTC. Encoded protein: CASSLRDREGFGETQYF. V usage is TRBV7-2 and J usage is TRBJ2-5; 7 nucleotides match TRBD1. Germline V gene lookup returns CDR1 SGHTA and CDR2 FQGNSA. V was clipped by 5 bases and J by 5 bases; unmatched bases: 17. CDR3 length: 17 amino acids. Combining the CDR3 with reference TRBV7-2 and TRBJ2-5 gives the whole variable domain GAGVSQSPSNKVTEKGKDVELRCDPISGHTALYWYRQSLGQGLEFLIYFQGNSAPDKSGLPSDRFSAERTGGSVSTLTIQRTQQEDSAVYLCASSLRDREGFGETQYFGPGTRLLVL.